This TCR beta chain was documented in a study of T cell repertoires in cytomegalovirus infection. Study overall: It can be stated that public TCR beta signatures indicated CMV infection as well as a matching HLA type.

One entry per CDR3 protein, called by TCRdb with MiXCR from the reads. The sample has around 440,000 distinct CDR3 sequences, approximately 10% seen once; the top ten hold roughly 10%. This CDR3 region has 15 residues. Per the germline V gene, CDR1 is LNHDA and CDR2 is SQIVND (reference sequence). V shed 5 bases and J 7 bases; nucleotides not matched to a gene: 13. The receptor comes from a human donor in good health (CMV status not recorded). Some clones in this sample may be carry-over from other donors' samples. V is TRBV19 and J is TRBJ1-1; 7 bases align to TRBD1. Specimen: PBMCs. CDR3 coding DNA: TGTGCCAGTAGTCCTTCGACAGGGCCACTTAATGAAGCTTTCTTT. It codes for CASSPSTGPLNEAFF. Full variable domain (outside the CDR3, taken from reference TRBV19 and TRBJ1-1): DGGITQSPKYLFRKEGQNVTLSCEQNLNHDAMYWYRQDPGQGLRLIYYSQIVNDFQKGDIAEGYSVSREKKESFPLTVTSAQKNPTAFYLCASSPSTGPLNEAFFGQGTRLTVV.